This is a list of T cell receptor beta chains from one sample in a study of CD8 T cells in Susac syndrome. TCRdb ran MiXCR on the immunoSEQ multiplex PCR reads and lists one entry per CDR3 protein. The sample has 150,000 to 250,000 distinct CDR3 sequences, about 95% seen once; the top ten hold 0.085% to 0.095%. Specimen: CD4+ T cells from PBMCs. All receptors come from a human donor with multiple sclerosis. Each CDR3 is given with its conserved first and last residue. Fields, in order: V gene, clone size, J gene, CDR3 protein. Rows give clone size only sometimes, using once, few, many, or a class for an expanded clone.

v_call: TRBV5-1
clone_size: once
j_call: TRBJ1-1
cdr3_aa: CASSTGWDTEAFF

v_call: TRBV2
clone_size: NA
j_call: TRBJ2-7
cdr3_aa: CASSLGPEQYF

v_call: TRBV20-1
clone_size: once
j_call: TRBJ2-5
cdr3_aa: CSARDYQETQYF

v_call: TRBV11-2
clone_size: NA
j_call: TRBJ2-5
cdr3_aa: CASSRPQETQYF

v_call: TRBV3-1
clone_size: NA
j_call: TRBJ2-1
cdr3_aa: CASSQDPLPGEQFF

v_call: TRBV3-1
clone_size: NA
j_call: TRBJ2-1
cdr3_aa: CASNPGTSGYNEQFF

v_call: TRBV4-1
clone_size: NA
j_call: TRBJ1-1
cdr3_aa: CASAVGRGTEAFF

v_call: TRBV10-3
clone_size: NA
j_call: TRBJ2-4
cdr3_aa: CAISDPEGNKNIQYF

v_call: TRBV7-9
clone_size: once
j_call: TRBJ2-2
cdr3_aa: CASRPPGTTKTGELFF

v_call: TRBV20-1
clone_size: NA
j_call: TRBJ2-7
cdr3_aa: CSARGQVHREQYF

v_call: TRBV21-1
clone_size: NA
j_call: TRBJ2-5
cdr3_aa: CASTSPETQYF

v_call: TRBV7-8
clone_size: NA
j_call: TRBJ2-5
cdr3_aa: CASSSDPAETQYF

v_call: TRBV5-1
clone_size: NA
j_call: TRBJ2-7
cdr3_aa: CASSDFDRGNYEQYF

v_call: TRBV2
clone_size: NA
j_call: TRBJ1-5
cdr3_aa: CASSEPRSGYSNQPQHF

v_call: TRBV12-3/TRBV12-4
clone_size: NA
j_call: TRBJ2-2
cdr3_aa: CASSLTGQNTGELFF

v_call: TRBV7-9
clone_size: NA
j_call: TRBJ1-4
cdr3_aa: CASSLQGEKLFF

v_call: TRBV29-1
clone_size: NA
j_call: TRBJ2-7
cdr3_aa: CSATRDGPDEQYF

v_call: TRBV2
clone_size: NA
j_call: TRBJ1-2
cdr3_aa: CATRRLYGYTF

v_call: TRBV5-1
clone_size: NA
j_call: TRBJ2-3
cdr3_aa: CASSLDRGPSDTQYF